These 17 T cell receptor beta chains originate from one sample sequenced in a study of blood T cells in healthy people across ages. Using a J-beta primer mix together with a sample-barcoded 5' primer, a second PCR was run for roughly 6 to 12 cycles. TCRdb recomputed calls from the 5' RACE reads with MiXCR, one row per CDR3 protein. Among 580,000 or so distinct CDR3 sequences, about 45% were seen once, and the ten largest hold roughly 24%. Sequencing was carried out using blood. The receptor source for this set is a man older than 75 in good health.

This chain connects TRBV29-1 to TRBJ1-2, with D maybe TRBD1 (6 bases). This CDR3 is 16 amino acids long. Trimming left V 6 bases short and J 7 bases short, with 27 bases between. Germline V gives CDR1 SQVTM, CDR2 ANQGSEA. The DNA of the CDR3 is TGCAGCGTAGGACGGGACACGCCGTCGATGGGGGGTGGCTACACCTTC. This translates into CSVGRDTPSMGGGYTF. Full variable domain (remainder filled in from reference TRBV29-1 and TRBJ1-2): SAVISQKPSRDICQRGTSLTIQCQVDSQVTMMFWYRQQPGQSLTLIATANQGSEATYESGFVIDKFPISRPNLTFSTLTVSNMSPEDSSIYLCSVGRDTPSMGGGYTFGSGTRLTVV.

This clonotype occurred a few times. CDR3 DNA: TGTGCCAGCAGCCCAGTCATTAGGACTATTGAGACCCAGTACTTC. This gives the protein CASSPVIRTIETQYF. The V gene is TRBV7-2, the J gene TRBJ2-5, with D possibly TRBD2 on 6 matching bases. The CDR3 is made up of 15 amino acids. Trimming shortened V by 5 bases and J by 5 bases, and 18 bases separated the two germline ends. The germline CDR1 and CDR2 sequences are SGHTA and FQGNSA. Complete variable domain (other parts from reference TRBV7-2 and TRBJ2-5): GAGVSQSPSNKVTEKGKDVELRCDPISGHTALYWYRQSLGQGLEFLIYFQGNSAPDKSGLPSDRFSAERTGGSVSTLTIQRTQQEDSAVYLCASSPVIRTIETQYFGPGTRLLVL.

The table lists this clonotype with a few counts. This sequence joins TRBV4-3 and TRBJ1-1; D unresolved. The CDR3 has 14 amino acids. The V gene's germline CDR1 is LGHNA and CDR2 YSLEER. The V and J ends lost 6 bases and 1 base respectively, with 12 bases between them. As DNA, the CDR3 is TGCGCCAGCAGAGTCGGGCCAGAGAACACTGAAGCTTTCTTT. Protein sequence: CASRVGPENTEAFF.

The V and J genes are TRBV4-1 and TRBJ1-1; possibly TRBD1 for D (6 bases). The V end was cut by 3 bases, the J end by 1 base, with 9 bases between. Per germline, CDR1 MGHRA and CDR2 YSYEKL. The length of the CDR3 is 14 residues. In DNA form, the CDR3 reads TGCGCCAGCAGCCACTTACAGGGGAACACTGAAGCTTTCTTT. Protein product: CASSHLQGNTEAFF.

This chain links TRBV5-6 with TRBJ1-2; D is ambiguous. The V end lost 4 bases, the J end lost 6 bases, and 13 bases lay between the germline ends. Germline V gene sequence: CDR1 SGHDT, CDR2 YYEEEE. This CDR3 has 13 amino acids. CDR3 amino acids: CASSQRRLDGYTF. The CDR3, as DNA: TGTGCCAGCAGCCAACGGAGGCTAGATGGCTACACCTTC.

For this clonotype: At one of its ends the junction is not consistent with the germline gene, which may arise from a read error. J is TRBJ2-5 and V is TRBV7-7; 14 bases fit TRBD2. The CDR3 is 17 residues long. CDR1 and CDR2 (germline): SSHAT, FNYEAQ (reference sequence). The CDR3 loop is CASSLGLAGGRGETQYF. Here the CDR3 DNA reads TGTGCTAGCAGCTTAGGACTAGCGGGGGGAAGAGGAGAGACCCAGTACTTC.

This clonotype was detected a few times. The CDR3 region has the DNA TGTGCCAGCAGCGACAGGGGGCAGTCAGATACGCAGTATTTT. Translating it yields CASSDRGQSDTQYF. V gene TRBV11-2 combines with J gene TRBJ2-3, with 10 bases aligning to TRBD1. Germline CDR1 and CDR2: SGHAT and FQNNGV. The CDR3 runs to 14 residues. Trimming took 5 bases from V and 4 from J; bases not matched to a gene: 3.

The chain has TRBV30 and TRBJ1-5; weak D call: TRBD1 (6 bases). Germline V gives CDR1 GTSNPN, CDR2 SVGIG (reference sequence). The V end lost 2 bases, the J end lost 3 bases, and 11 bases lay between the germline ends. The CDR3 covers 14 residues. The CDR3 DNA reads TGTGCCTGGAGTCCGGGGGCTCTCAATCAGCCCCAGCATTTT. Protein: CAWSPGALNQPQHF.

J is TRBJ1-4 and V is TRBV6-2 or TRBV6-3, with 7 positions matching TRBD1. CDR1 MNHEY and CDR2 SVGEGT come from the germline V gene. Germline trimming cut 6 bases from V and 0 bases from J; bases unmatched to any gene: 10. The CDR3 extends over 17 amino acids. CDR3 nucleotide sequence: TGTGCCAGCAGCGCCGGGACAGAGGATGCAACTAATGAAAAACTGTTTTTT. Its protein is CASSAGTEDATNEKLFF.

This chain joins TRBV7-2 and TRBJ1-3; D perhaps matches TRBD1 (6 bases). The V gene's germline CDR1 is SGHTA and CDR2 FQGNSA. The CDR3 is 17 residues long. Trimming removed 0 bases at V and 1 base at J, with 13 bases between. CDR3 DNA: TGTGCCAGCAGCTTAGCACGACAGGCCGCTTCTGGAAACACCATATATTTT. Its translation is CASSLARQAASGNTIYF.

The gene calls are TRBV7-2 and TRBJ1-2, with 11 bases identical to TRBD1. Germline V gene sequence: CDR1 SGHTA, CDR2 FQGNSA. Germline trimming cut 3 bases from V and 4 bases from J; bases unmatched to any gene: 7. The CDR3 contains 16 residues. DNA for the CDR3: TGTGCCAGCAGCTTGCAGGGGACAGGGGGGGGCTATGGCTACACCTTC. It specifies CASSLQGTGGGYGYTF.

CDR3 sequence (DNA): TGTGCCAGCAGTGTGACTGGGACAGGCGGGGAGTTGGTCACAGATACGCAGTATTTT. As protein: CASSVTGTGGELVTDTQYF. V is TRBV2 and J is TRBJ2-3; 8 bases agree with TRBD1. The CDR3 is 19 residues long. The junction had 17 bases not matched to a gene; V was cut back by 4 bases and J by 2 bases. CDR1 is SNHLY and CDR2 is FYNNEI in the germline V gene.

The chain recombines TRBV20-1 with TRBJ2-5; 7 nucleotides line up with TRBD1. Germline V CDR1 and CDR2: DFQATT, SNEGSKA (reference sequence). V dropped 2 bases and J dropped 2; count of bases not matched to a gene: 5. This CDR3 comprises 14 residues. CDR3 coding DNA: TGCAGTGCTAGATCTCGACAGGGACAAGAGACCCAGTACTTC. Protein sequence: CSARSRQGQETQYF.

The chain uses TRBV5-1 and TRBJ2-2; D is possibly TRBD1 (6 bases). This CDR3 region has 15 residues. Per the germline V gene, CDR1 is SGHRS and CDR2 is YFSETQ. Between the trimmed V and J ends, which lost 4 bases and 1 base, there was a span of 11 bases. The CDR3 region is CASSPGTKNTGELFF. In DNA, the CDR3 is TGCGCCAGCAGCCCCGGGACAAAGAACACCGGGGAGCTGTTTTTT.

The J gene is TRBJ2-3, the V gene TRBV20-1, with 7 bases aligning to TRBD2. V shed 5 bases and J 0 bases; nucleotides not matched to a gene: 2. Germline values: CDR1 DFQATT, CDR2 SNEGSKA (reference sequence). This CDR3 has 13 amino acids. Here the CDR3 DNA reads TGCAGTGCTGAGCGGGACAGCACAGATACGCAGTATTTT. It translates to CSAERDSTDTQYF.

The gene calls are TRBV27 and TRBJ2-2; TRBD1 or TRBD2 may be the D gene (6 bases each). CDR1 MNHEY and CDR2 SMNVEV come from the germline V gene (reference sequence). V dropped 2 bases and J dropped 2 bases, with 12 bases sitting between them. The CDR3 totals 16 residues. CDR3 protein: CASSLATGGNTGELFF. The CDR3 region has the DNA TGTGCCAGCAGTTTAGCAACCGGGGGCAACACCGGGGAGCTGTTTTTT.

This clonotype was found many times. This sequence joins TRBV6-6 and TRBJ2-7; TRBD1 matches 8 bases. CDR1 and CDR2 (germline): MNHNY, SVGAGI (reference sequence). The CDR3 is 14 residues long. Losses at the gene ends were 2 bases for V and 2 bases for J; bases not matched to a gene: 2. This chain's CDR3 is CASSYAQGAYEQYF. In DNA form, the CDR3 reads TGTGCCAGCAGTTACGCACAGGGGGCCTACGAGCAGTACTTC.